These 2 T cell receptor beta chains originate from one sample sequenced in a study of blood T cell repertoires in COVID-19. Assay: immunoSEQ multiplex PCR; the TCRdb copy retains only in-frame clones and omits some. The data show over 40,000 clones, roughly 90% seen once. The specimen was peripheral blood. Receptors originate from a woman over 75 with acute or convalescent COVID-19.

The chain has TRBV12-3 or TRBV12-4 and TRBJ1-2, with 8 bases fitting TRBD1. The CDR3 runs to 13 residues. V dropped 6 bases and J dropped 8; count of bases not matched to a gene: 8. Here the CDR3 DNA reads TGTGCCAGCAGCCGTTGGACAGGGCGAGGCTACACCTTC. It encodes CASSRWTGRGYTF.

This rearrangement joins TRBV5-8 to TRBJ2-3; D is unresolved. From germline, CDR1 is SGHTS and CDR2 YDEGEE. The CDR3 extends over 15 amino acids. V lost 0 bases to trimming and J lost 6 bases, with 14 bases between them. The CDR3 DNA sequence: TGTGCCAGCAGCTTGGGTTCTCGGCCCGGGGATACGCAGTATTTT. Translating it yields CASSLGSRPGDTQYF.